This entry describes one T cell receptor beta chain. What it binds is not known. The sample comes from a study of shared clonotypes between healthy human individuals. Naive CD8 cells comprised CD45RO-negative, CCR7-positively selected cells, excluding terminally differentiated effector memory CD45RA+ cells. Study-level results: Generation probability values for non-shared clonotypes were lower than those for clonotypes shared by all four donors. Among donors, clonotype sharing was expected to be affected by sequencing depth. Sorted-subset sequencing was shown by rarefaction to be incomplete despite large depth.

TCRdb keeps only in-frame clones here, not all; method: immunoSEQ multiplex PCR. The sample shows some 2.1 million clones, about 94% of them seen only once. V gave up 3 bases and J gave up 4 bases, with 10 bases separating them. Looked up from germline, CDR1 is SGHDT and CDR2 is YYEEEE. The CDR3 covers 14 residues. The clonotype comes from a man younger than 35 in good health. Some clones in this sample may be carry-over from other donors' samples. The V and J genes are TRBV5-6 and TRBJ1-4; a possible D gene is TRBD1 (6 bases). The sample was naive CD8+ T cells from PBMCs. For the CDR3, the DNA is TGTGCCAGCAGCTACGGGACAAATAATGAAAAACTGTTTTTT. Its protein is CASSYGTNNEKLFF.